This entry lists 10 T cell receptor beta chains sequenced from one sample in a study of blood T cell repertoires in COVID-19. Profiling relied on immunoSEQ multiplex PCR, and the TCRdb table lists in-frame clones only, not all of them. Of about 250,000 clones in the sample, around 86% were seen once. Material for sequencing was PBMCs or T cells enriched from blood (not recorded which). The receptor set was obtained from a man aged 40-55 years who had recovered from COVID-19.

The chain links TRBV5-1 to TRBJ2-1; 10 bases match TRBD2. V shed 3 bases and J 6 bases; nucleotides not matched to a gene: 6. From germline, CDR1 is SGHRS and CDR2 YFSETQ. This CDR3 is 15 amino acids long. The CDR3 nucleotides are TGCGCCAGCAGCTGGGGGACTAGCGCGGGCAATGAGCAGTTCTTC. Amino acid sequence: CASSWGTSAGNEQFF. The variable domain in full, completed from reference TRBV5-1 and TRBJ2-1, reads KAGVTQTPRYLIKTRGQQVTLSCSPISGHRSVSWYQQTPGQGLQFLFEYFSETQRNKGNFPGRFSGRQFSNSRSEMNVSTLELGDSALYLCASSWGTSAGNEQFFGPGTRLTVL.

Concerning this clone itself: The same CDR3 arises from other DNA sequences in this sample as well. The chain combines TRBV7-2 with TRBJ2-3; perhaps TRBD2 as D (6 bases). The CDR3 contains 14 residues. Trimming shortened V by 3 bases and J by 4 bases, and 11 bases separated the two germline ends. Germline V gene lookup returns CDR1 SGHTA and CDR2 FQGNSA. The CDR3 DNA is TGTGCCAGCAGCTTCACGGGAGCGGCAGATACGCAGTATTTT. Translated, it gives CASSFTGAADTQYF.

The CDR3 reads CASSVASSGLAGEGRGDEQFF. The CDR3 DNA follows: TGTGCCAGCAGCGTAGCCTCGTCAGGACTAGCGGGCGAGGGGAGAGGGGATGAGCAGTTCTTC. The genes are TRBV9 and TRBJ2-1; TRBD2 agrees at 11 bases. The CDR3 totals 21 residues. The J segment lost 8 bases and the V segment lost 0 bases, leaving 22 bases of the junction unmatched. Germline loops: CDR1 SGDLS, CDR2 YYNGEE.

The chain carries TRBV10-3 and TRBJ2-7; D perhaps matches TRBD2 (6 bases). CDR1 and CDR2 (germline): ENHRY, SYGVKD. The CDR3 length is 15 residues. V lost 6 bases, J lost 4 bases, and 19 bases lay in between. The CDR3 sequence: CAIRTLAGSRYEQYF. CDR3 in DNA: TGTGCCATCAGGACACTTGCCGGGAGTAGGTACGAGCAGTACTTC.

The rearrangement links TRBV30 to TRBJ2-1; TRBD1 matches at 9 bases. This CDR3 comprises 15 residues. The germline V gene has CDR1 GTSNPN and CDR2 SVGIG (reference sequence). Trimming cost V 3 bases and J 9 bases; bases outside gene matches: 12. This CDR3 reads CAWSASGTGFAEQFF. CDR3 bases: TGTGCCTGGAGCGCTTCTGGGACAGGGTTTGCTGAGCAGTTCTTC.

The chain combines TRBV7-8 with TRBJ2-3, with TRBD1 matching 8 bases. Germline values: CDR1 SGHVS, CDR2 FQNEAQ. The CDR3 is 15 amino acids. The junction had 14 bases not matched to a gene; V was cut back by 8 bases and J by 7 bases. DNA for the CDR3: TGTGCCAGCTGCCTCCGGGACAGGAGTTTCCATACGCAGTATTTT. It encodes CASCLRDRSFHTQYF.

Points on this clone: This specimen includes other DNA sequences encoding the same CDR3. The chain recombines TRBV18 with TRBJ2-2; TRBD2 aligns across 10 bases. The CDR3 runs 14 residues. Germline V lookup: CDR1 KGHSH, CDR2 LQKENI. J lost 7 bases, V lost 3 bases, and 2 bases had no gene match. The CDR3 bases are TGTGCCAGCTCACCGGGACTAGCGAGCGGGGAGCTGTTTTTT. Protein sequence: CASSPGLASGELFF. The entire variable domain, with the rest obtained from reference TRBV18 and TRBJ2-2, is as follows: NAGVMQNPRHLVRRRGQEARLRCSPMKGHSHVYWYRQLPEEGLKFMVYLQKENIIDESGMPKERFSAEFPKEGPSILRIQQVVRGDSAAYFCASSPGLASGELFFGEGSRLTVL.

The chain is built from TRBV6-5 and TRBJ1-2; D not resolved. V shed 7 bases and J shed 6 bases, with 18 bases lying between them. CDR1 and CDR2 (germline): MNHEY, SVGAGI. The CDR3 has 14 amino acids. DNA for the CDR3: TGTGCCAGCAAATCCGGGGAGCGGAAAGATGGCTACACCTTC. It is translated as CASKSGERKDGYTF.

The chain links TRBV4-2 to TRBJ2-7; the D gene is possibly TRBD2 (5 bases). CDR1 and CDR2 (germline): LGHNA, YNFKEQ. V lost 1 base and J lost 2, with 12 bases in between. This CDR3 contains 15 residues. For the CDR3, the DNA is TGTGCCAGCAGCCAAGGGCGGCTAGCTGCCTACGAGCAGTACTTC. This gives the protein CASSQGRLAAYEQYF.

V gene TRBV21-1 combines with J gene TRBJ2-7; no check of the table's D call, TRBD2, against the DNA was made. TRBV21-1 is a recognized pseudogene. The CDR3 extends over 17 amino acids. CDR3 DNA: TGTGCCAGCAGCTCCCCTCCGAGGCTAGCGGGAGAATACGAGCAGTACTTC. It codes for CASSSPPRLAGEYEQYF.